These 2 T cell receptor beta chains were all obtained from the same sample, sequenced in a study of T cells in Graves' hyperthyroidism and ophthalmopathy. TCR beta CDR3 sequences were amplified from RNA transcripts. First-round RT-PCR targeting the TCR CDR3 was performed with the HTBI primer set. MiXCR was run by TCRdb on the multiplex PCR reads, yielding one entry per CDR3 protein. The table records around 350,000 distinct CDR3 sequences, more than 14% of them present only once. The sample was blood. Receptors were obtained from a woman in her twenties or thirties with Graves' ophthalmopathy.

Points on this clonotype: This CDR3 is missing its conserved last phenylalanine or tryptophan, likely due to a read error. The chain combines TRBV10-3 with TRBJ1-1, with a tentative D call TRBD1 (6 bases). Germline lookup yields CDR1 ENHRY and CDR2 SYGVKD. The CDR3 runs to 14 residues. Trimming shortened V by 6 bases and J by 5 bases, and 16 bases separated the two germline ends. CDR3 nucleotides: TGTGCCATCAGGACCTCAGGGGTAGGGACTGAAGCTTTCCTT. Encoded protein: CAIRTSGVGTEAFL.

This clonotype has ten or more counts. A junction end diverges from the germline sequence, so it may reflect a read error. The gene calls are TRBV7-7 and TRBJ2-2; 11 positions agree with TRBD1. CDR3 length: 17 amino acids. The germline V gene encodes CDR1 SSHAT and CDR2 FNYEAQ (reference sequence). CDR3 region: CASSLDPGQGDAGELFF. DNA for the CDR3: TGTGCTAGCAGCTTAGATCCGGGACAGGGGGATGCCGGGGAGCTGTTTTTT.